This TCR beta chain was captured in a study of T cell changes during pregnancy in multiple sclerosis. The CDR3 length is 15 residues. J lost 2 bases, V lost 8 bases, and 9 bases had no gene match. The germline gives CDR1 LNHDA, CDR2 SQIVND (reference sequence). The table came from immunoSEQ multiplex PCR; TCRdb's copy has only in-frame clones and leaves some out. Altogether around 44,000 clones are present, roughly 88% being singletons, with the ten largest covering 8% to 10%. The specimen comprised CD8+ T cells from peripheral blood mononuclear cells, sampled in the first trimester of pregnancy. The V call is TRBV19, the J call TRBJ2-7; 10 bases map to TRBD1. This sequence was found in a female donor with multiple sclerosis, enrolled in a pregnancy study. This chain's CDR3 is CASSAGTGDPYEQYF. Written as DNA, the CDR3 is TGTGCCAGTTCAGCCGGGACAGGGGACCCCTACGAGCAGTACTTC.